The 20 T cell receptor beta chains in this list originate from one sample, sequenced in a study of tumor-infiltrating lymphocytes in primary liver carcinoma. Reverse transcription of approximately 520 ng total RNA with a constant-region primer produced TCR beta cDNA. Researchers made the TCR beta libraries by running three nested multiplex PCR rounds with slightly modified ARM-PCR. Both of the initial two PCR rounds ran for about 11 cycles and employed TRBV1-TRBV30 forward primers alongside a C-beta reverse primer. TCRdb reprocessed the multiplex PCR reads via MiXCR and lists one record per CDR3 protein. The profile shows about 74,000 distinct CDR3 sequences, about 72% of them singletons. Joint extraction of RNA and DNA used roughly 18-34 mg of bulk tissue that was unsorted. The material sequenced was liver tumor tissue from sampling region 4. Subset described: tumor region T4, right-lateral pole. These receptors were taken from a man aged 40-49 years with primary liver carcinoma and hepatitis B virus infection.

Regarding this clonotype: The conserved phenylalanine or tryptophan normally closing the CDR3 is absent here, so this likely arose from a read error. J is TRBJ2-1 and V is TRBV11-2, with D unresolved. Germline assignment: CDR1 SGHAT and CDR2 FQNNGV. The CDR3 contains 13 residues. This chain's CDR3 is CASSLEVGTEQFS. The CDR3 bases are TGTGCCAGTAGCTTAGAGGTGGGAACTGAGCAGTTCTCC.

Sample share makes this clonotype medium-sized. The V gene is TRBV10-3, the J gene TRBJ2-5; D is perhaps TRBD1 or TRBD2 (5 bases each). The V and J ends lost 5 bases and 5 bases respectively, with 6 bases between them. This CDR3 contains 11 residues. Looked up from germline, CDR1 is ENHRY and CDR2 is SYGVKD. The CDR3 bases are TGTGCCATCAGTTGGGGGGAGACCCAGTACTTC. The encoded protein is CAISWGETQYF.

As concerns this clonotype: Sequence at one end of the junction differs from germline and may be a read error. The rearrangement joins TRBV29-1 to TRBJ1-2; D uncertain. Germline assignment: CDR1 SQVTM and CDR2 ANQGSEA. CDR3 size: 10 residues. The CDR3 nucleotides are TGCAGCGTTGATCGACCTGACTACACTTTC. It is translated as CSVDRPDYTF.

About this clonotype: An end of the junction differs from the germline gene, which may be a read error. The CDR3 spells CASSFEGGSSYNEQFF. DNA for the CDR3: TGCGCCAGCAGTTTTGAGGGCGGAAGCTCCTACAATGAGCAGTTCTTC. The chain joins TRBV5-6 to TRBJ2-1, with TRBD2 as a possible D gene (5 bases). CDR3 length: 16 residues. The germline CDR1 and CDR2 sequences are SGHDT and YYEEEE.

With regard to this clonotype: This may come from a read error, since a much larger clone is one base off. The chain combines TRBV5-4 with TRBJ2-2; the D gene could be TRBD1 or TRBD2 (5 bases each). Germline assignment: CDR1 SGHNT and CDR2 YYREEE (reference sequence). The CDR3 consists of 13 residues. V lost 0 bases and J lost 14, with 14 bases in between. Here the CDR3 reads CASSLGLRGELFF. For the CDR3, the DNA is TGTGCCAGCAGCTTGGGCTTGAGGGGAGAACTGTTTTTT.

This clonotype was seen a single time. No conserved phenylalanine or tryptophan ends this CDR3, so it is likely a read error. The V call is TRBV6-5, the J call TRBJ2-1; 7 bases agree with TRBD2. Germline assignment: CDR1 MNHEY and CDR2 SVGAGI. The CDR3 has 14 residues. This CDR3 is CVSSYSSSGNEQFS. CDR3 bases: TGTGTCAGCAGTTACTCGTCTAGCGGCAATGAGCAGTTCTCC.

Of note for this clonotype: This may come from a read error, since a much larger clone is one base off. The CDR3 protein is CASNSDYRGKDTQYF. CDR3 coding DNA: TGTGCCAGCAACTCAGACTACCGGGGAAAAGATACGCAGTATTTT. The chain employs TRBV7-9 and TRBJ2-3, with D tentatively TRBD2 (5 bases). The germline V gene encodes CDR1 SEHNR and CDR2 FQNEAQ (reference sequence). Trimming took off 7 bases at V and 5 bases at J, with 19 bases between the two ends. This CDR3 spans 15 amino acids.

Details on this clonotype: Germline and junction disagree at one end, which may indicate a read error. The chain uses TRBV4-2 and TRBJ2-6, with D possibly TRBD1 on 6 matching bases. The CDR3 has 15 residues. CDR1 is LGHNA and CDR2 is YNFKEQ in the germline V gene. The CDR3 sequence is CASSQTGSGTNALTF. In DNA form, the CDR3 reads TGTGCCAGCAGCCAGACAGGATCTGGGACCAACGCCCTGACTTTC.

In regard to this clonotype: The junction departs from the called germline gene at one end, perhaps through a read error. The DNA for the CDR3 is TGCAGCGTTGGGGGGAGCTCGAGCGGCTACATCTTC. This translates into CSVGGSSSGYIF. The chain recombines TRBV29-1 with TRBJ1-2; tentatively, D is TRBD1 (5 bases). The CDR3 is 12 amino acids. CDR1 is SQVTM and CDR2 is ANQGSEA in the germline V gene.

As to this clonotype: As the CDR3 is not closed by the conserved phenylalanine or tryptophan, this likely results from a read error. The gene calls are TRBV29-1 and TRBJ2-1, with D perhaps TRBD2 (5 bases). Germline CDR1 is SQVTM and CDR2 is ANQGSEA. The CDR3 contains 18 residues. This CDR3 is CSVEDISRALLPYNEQFI. Here the CDR3 DNA reads TGCAGCGTTGAAGATATCTCGAGGGCTCTCCTACCCTATAATGAGCAGTTCATC.

Comments on this clonotype: As the CDR3 is not closed by the conserved phenylalanine or tryptophan, this likely results from a read error. The DNA is omitted, as the CDR3 cannot be located on it reliably, and the CDR3 follows TCRdb's listing. The V call is TRBV12-3 or TRBV12-4, the J call TRBJ1-2; TRBD1 reflects the table's D call only, with no check against the DNA. The CDR3 is 13 amino acids in total, end residues counted. CDR3 in amino acids: CASSFAGTGGYTI.

This clonotype was seen a few times. V usage is TRBV9 and J usage is TRBJ2-5; D call uncertain. Germline V gives CDR1 SGDLS, CDR2 YYNGEE. The CDR3 has 14 residues. Trimming left V 3 bases short and J 5 bases short, with 14 bases between. Here the CDR3 DNA reads TGTGCCAGCAGCGCAACCGGCATATGGGAGACCCAGTACTTC. Translating gives CASSATGIWETQYF.

As regards this clonotype: Given a much more abundant clone one base away, this may be a read error. The chain couples TRBV7-9 to TRBJ1-5, with TRBD1 identical over 10 bases. In germline, CDR1 is SEHNR, CDR2 FQNEAQ (reference sequence). The CDR3 loop spans 16 amino acids. CDR3 amino acids: CASSPGQGDSNQPKHF. The CDR3 nucleotides read TGTGCCAGCAGCCCAGGACAGGGGGATAGCAATCAGCCCAAGCATTTT.

Concerning this clonotype: No conserved phenylalanine or tryptophan ends this CDR3, so it is likely a read error. The DNA is left out, because the CDR3 cannot be placed on it with certainty; the CDR3 is given as TCRdb lists it. The CDR3 is CASSYGTSSTDTRYV. The chain couples TRBV6-6 to TRBJ2-3; no check of the table's D call, TRBD2, against the DNA was made. CDR1 is MNHNY, CDR2 SVGAGI, per germline (reference sequence). Termini included, the CDR3 measures 15 amino acids.

This clonotype was counted a few times. A much larger clone lies a single base off, so this may be a read error. The chain uses TRBV12-3 or TRBV12-4 and TRBJ2-7; the match to TRBD2 covers 7 bases. This CDR3 has 14 residues. In nucleotides, the CDR3 is TGTACCAGCAGTCTCTTAGCGGGTGTCTACGAGCAGTACTTC. Protein sequence: CTSSLLAGVYEQYF.

This chain connects TRBV11-1 to TRBJ2-3; TRBD2 is a possible D gene (5 bases). This CDR3 has 16 residues. V lost 5 bases and J 3 bases, leaving 18 bases between the germline ends. CDR1 is SGHAT, CDR2 FQDESV, per germline (reference sequence). The CDR3 reads CASSLGSSTQTDTQYF. The CDR3 DNA reads TGTGCCAGCAGCCTTGGGAGTAGCACACAGACAGATACGCAGTATTTT.

With respect to this clonotype: The junction does not match germline at one end; this may be a read error. This chain links TRBV7-9 with TRBJ1-1, with 10 bases lining up with TRBD1. This CDR3 contains 16 residues. Germline V CDR1 and CDR2: SEHNR, FQNEAQ (reference sequence). The CDR3 DNA reads as TGTGCCAGCAGCCCCCGGACAGGGGGGGCGAACATTGAAGCTTTCTTT. Translating gives CASSPRTGGANIEAFF.

On this clonotype itself: A much larger clone lies one base from this, so it may be a read error. J is TRBJ2-7 and V is TRBV28; TRBD2 agrees at 7 bases. This CDR3 is 12 amino acids long. The germline gives CDR1 MDHEN, CDR2 SYDVKM. V was pared by 4 bases and J by 10 bases, with 7 bases of the junction left unmatched. DNA for the CDR3: TGTGCCAGCAGTTCCCTGGCGGGACTACAGTACTTC. It yields the protein CASSSLAGLQYF.

V usage is TRBV5-1 and J usage is TRBJ1-1; D not certain. Germline V gene data show CDR1 as SGHRS and CDR2 as YFSETQ. The CDR3 is made up of 14 amino acids. Between the trimmed V and J ends, which lost 1 base and 2 bases, there was a span of 9 bases. The CDR3 region is CASSLKGTNTEAFF. As DNA, the CDR3 is TGCGCCAGCAGCTTGAAGGGTACCAACACTGAAGCTTTCTTT.

A remark on this clonotype: A much larger clone differs from this one at a single base, so this may be a read error. This chain joins TRBV28 and TRBJ1-2; maybe TRBD1 (6 bases). The CDR3 sequence is 13 residues long. Germline assignment: CDR1 MDHEN and CDR2 SYDVKM. CDR3 in DNA: TGTGCCGGCAGGGTCCAGGGGATCGGTGGCTACACCTTC. Translating gives CAGRVQGIGGYTF.